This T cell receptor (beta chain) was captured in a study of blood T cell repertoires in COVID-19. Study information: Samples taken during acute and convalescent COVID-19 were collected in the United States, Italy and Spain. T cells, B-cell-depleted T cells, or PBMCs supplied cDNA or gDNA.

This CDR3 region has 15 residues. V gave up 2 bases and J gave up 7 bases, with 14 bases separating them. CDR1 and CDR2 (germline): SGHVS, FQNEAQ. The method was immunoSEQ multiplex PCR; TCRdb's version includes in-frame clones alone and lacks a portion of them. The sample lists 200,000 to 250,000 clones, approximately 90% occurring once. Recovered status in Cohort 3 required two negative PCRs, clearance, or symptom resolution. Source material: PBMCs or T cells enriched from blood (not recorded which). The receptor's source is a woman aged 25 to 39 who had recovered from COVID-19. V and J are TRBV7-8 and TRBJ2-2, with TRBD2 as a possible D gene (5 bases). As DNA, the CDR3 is TGTGCCAGCAGCTTATTGGTCAGCGGCCACGGGGAGCTGTTTTTT. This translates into CASSLLVSGHGELFF. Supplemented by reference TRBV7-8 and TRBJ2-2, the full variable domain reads GAGVSQSPRYKVAKRGQDVALRCDPISGHVSLFWYQQALGQGPEFLTYFQNEAQLDKSGLPSDRFFAERPEGSVSTLKIQRTQQEDSAVYLCASSLLVSGHGELFFGEGSRLTVL.